The 21 T cell receptor beta chains presented below share a single source sample, sequenced in a study of T-cell reconstitution after alpha-beta-depleted transplantation in children. Using unique molecular identifiers, the investigators prepared the TCRbeta library. TCRdb re-called the PCR reads with MiXCR, one entry per CDR3 protein. The sample lists around 380,000 distinct CDR3 sequences; approximately 11% were seen once. The sample here was PBMCs from the stem cell graft donor, taken from the stem cell graft. Source of these receptors: a human donor who donated a stem cell graft to a child with acute myeloid leukemia.

This sequence joins TRBV20-1 and TRBJ1-3, with 7 bases aligning to TRBD1. With V trimmed by 6 bases and J by 0 bases, 5 bases remained unmatched. The CDR3 is made up of 14 amino acids. Germline lookup yields CDR1 DFQATT and CDR2 SNEGSKA (reference sequence). CDR3: CSARDSRSGNTIYF. The CDR3, as DNA: TGCAGTGCCCGGGACAGCCGCTCTGGAAACACCATATATTTT.

In its sample, this clonotype was seen many times. The rearrangement links TRBV5-5 to TRBJ1-3; D perhaps matches TRBD1 (5 bases). Germline V CDR1 and CDR2: SGHKS, YYEKEE (reference sequence). V dropped 4 bases and J dropped 5 bases, with 16 bases sitting between them. The CDR3 has 15 residues. The CDR3 coding sequence is TGTGCCAGCAGCCTGGGCGGGGACGGAAGAAACACCATATATTTT. Its translation: CASSLGGDGRNTIYF.

This sequence joins TRBV6-1 and TRBJ1-1; D is undetermined. CDR3 length: 14 amino acids. CDR1 and CDR2 from the germline V gene are MNHNS and SASEGT. Deletions cut 5 bases from V and 2 bases from J, with 12 bases between. The CDR3: CASSTGRFNTEAFF. The CDR3 DNA reads TGTGCCAGCAGTACCGGACGGTTCAACACTGAAGCTTTCTTT.

The genes are TRBV3-1 and TRBJ1-3; D not certain. Between the trimmed V and J ends, which lost 0 bases and 7 bases, there was a span of 13 bases. CDR1 and CDR2 from the germline V gene are LGHDT and YNNKEL (reference sequence). The CDR3 is 15 residues long. This CDR3 is CASSQDQVRGNTIYF. The CDR3 DNA sequence: TGTGCCAGCAGCCAAGATCAGGTCCGCGGGAACACCATATATTTT.

This clonotype has just a few counts. This chain uses TRBV3-1 with TRBJ1-6; 9 bases match TRBD1. The CDR3 spans 16 residues. Trimming took 5 bases from V and 10 from J; bases not matched to a gene: 12. CDR1 LGHDT and CDR2 YNNKEL come from the germline V gene (reference sequence). In DNA form, the CDR3 reads TGTGCCAGCAGCGAAGTCGGACAGGGGCTCCCGTCACCCCTCCACTTT. Protein: CASSEVGQGLPSPLHF.

The rearrangement links TRBV7-3 to TRBJ1-1; D gene uncertain. The V gene lost 1 base and the J gene lost 6 bases, with 9 bases spanning the gap. From germline, CDR1 is SGHTA and CDR2 FQGTGA. The CDR3 runs 13 residues. CDR3 nucleotide sequence: TGTGCCAGCAGCTTAAGTACGGGCGCTGAAGCTTTCTTT. Translation: CASSLSTGAEAFF.

This clonotype was seen repeatedly, ten times or more. This chain uses TRBV24-1 with TRBJ2-3; 10 nucleotides align to TRBD1. V gave up 7 bases and J gave up 2 bases; unmatched junction bases: 5. The CDR3 extends over 15 amino acids. CDR1 is KGHDR and CDR2 is SFDVKD in the germline V gene. In DNA, the CDR3 is TGTGCCACCAGATCCGGGACAGGGGACACAGATACGCAGTATTTT. This sequence encodes CATRSGTGDTDTQYF.

Many counts were recorded for this clonotype. V is TRBV20-1 and J is TRBJ2-4, with D tentatively TRBD2 (6 bases). V lost 1 base, J lost 7 bases, and 20 bases lay in between. The V gene's germline CDR1 is DFQATT and CDR2 SNEGSKA (reference sequence). The CDR3 sequence is 16 residues long. The CDR3 loop is CSARVRGTAGLNIQYF. The DNA for the CDR3 is TGCAGTGCTAGAGTGCGGGGCACTGCGGGGCTTAACATTCAGTACTTC.

This clonotype has just one count. The chain combines TRBV10-3 with TRBJ2-2, with 11 bases aligning to TRBD1. The V gene's germline CDR1 is ENHRY and CDR2 SYGVKD. Trimming cost V 6 bases and J 5 bases; bases outside gene matches: 2. The CDR3 extends over 14 amino acids. The CDR3: CAISGQGATGELFF. In nucleotides, the CDR3 is TGTGCCATCAGCGGACAGGGGGCTACCGGGGAGCTGTTTTTT.

The V call is TRBV7-9, the J call TRBJ2-7; D ambiguous. The V end lost 5 bases, the J end lost 0 bases, and 14 bases lay between the germline ends. From germline, CDR1 is SEHNR and CDR2 FQNEAQ (reference sequence). This CDR3 contains 15 residues. CDR3 in DNA: TGTGCCAGCAGCCCCAGGCCGGGCAACTCCTACGAGCAGTACTTC. Translating it yields CASSPRPGNSYEQYF.

Worth noting for this clonotype: A junction end diverges from the germline sequence, so it may reflect a read error. The CDR3 region has the DNA TGCAGTGCTATACCCCAGCAGGGGGAGAGGGAAAGACTGTTTTTT. This translates into CSAIPQQGERERLFF. The V call is TRBV20-1, the J call TRBJ1-4; 7 bases are a match to TRBD1. This CDR3 is 15 amino acids long. Looked up from germline, CDR1 is DFQATT and CDR2 is SNEGSKA (reference sequence).

This clonotype was observed a handful of times. J is TRBJ2-7 and V is TRBV12-3 or TRBV12-4, with a tentative D call TRBD1 (5 bases). The CDR3 contains 13 residues. Deletions cut 3 bases from V and 2 bases from J, with 8 bases between. DNA of the CDR3: TGTGCCAGCAGTTTCAGGGCCCCCTACGAGCAGTACTTC. Its protein product is CASSFRAPYEQYF.

The chain uses TRBV20-1 and TRBJ1-3, with D uncertain. Germline values: CDR1 DFQATT, CDR2 SNEGSKA (reference sequence). The CDR3 spans 12 residues. Between the trimmed V and J ends, which lost 4 bases and 0 bases, there was a span of 4 bases. This CDR3 is CSATVSGNTIYF. The CDR3 DNA reads as TGCAGTGCTACAGTCTCTGGAAACACCATATATTTT.

This clonotype was counted between two and nine times. A junction end diverges from the germline sequence, so it may reflect a read error. The V and J genes are TRBV7-7 and TRBJ1-3, with a tentative D call TRBD1 (6 bases). Germline loops: CDR1 SSHAT, CDR2 FNYEAQ (reference sequence). The CDR3 consists of 14 residues. The CDR3 nucleotides read TGTGCTAGCAGCTTAGGGCCAGGGGAAAACACCATATATTTT. Amino acids: CASSLGPGENTIYF.

The table lists this clonotype with a few counts. The rearrangement joins TRBV5-1 to TRBJ2-3, with 8 bases identical to TRBD1. CDR3 size: 14 residues. J gave up 5 bases and V 3 bases, and 5 bases lay outside the gene matches. The V gene's germline CDR1 is SGHRS and CDR2 YFSETQ. In DNA form, the CDR3 reads TGCGCCAGCAGCTCCGGACAGGGAGGAGATACGCAGTATTTT. It encodes CASSSGQGGDTQYF.

This clonotype turned up a few times. V and J are TRBV4-1 and TRBJ1-1; maybe TRBD1 (5 bases). This CDR3 has 15 amino acids. V lost 2 bases, J lost 7 bases, and 17 bases lay in between. Germline V CDR1 and CDR2: MGHRA, YSYEKL. As DNA, the CDR3 is TGCGCCAGCAGCCAATTTTTGGGAGGGGCGAATGAAGCTTTCTTT. Translated, it gives CASSQFLGGANEAFF.

The chain carries TRBV29-1 and TRBJ2-1; D is possibly TRBD2 (5 bases). Germline V gives CDR1 SQVTM, CDR2 ANQGSEA. V was cut by 3 bases and J by 12 bases, with 24 bases left in between. CDR3 size: 15 residues. DNA of the CDR3: TGCAGCGTTGACCCGCGAGGGCTAGAAAATGTCGGGCAGTTCTTC. This gives the protein CSVDPRGLENVGQFF.

This clonotype is a singleton in its sample. The J gene is TRBJ2-2, the V gene TRBV7-9; TRBD1 matches at 9 bases. The germline gives CDR1 SEHNR, CDR2 FQNEAQ (reference sequence). The CDR3 consists of 14 residues. V lost 11 bases to trimming and J lost 2 bases; unmatched junction nucleotides: 6. In nucleotides, the CDR3 is TGTGCCGGACGGACAGGGGTAAACACCGGGGAGCTGTTTTTT. This sequence encodes CAGRTGVNTGELFF.

Only a few counts were recorded for this clonotype. The genes are TRBV9 and TRBJ2-1, with TRBD2 matching over 7 bases. Germline V gene data show CDR1 as SGDLS and CDR2 as YYNGEE. V trimming: 5 bases; J trimming: 5 bases; junction bases outside the gene matches: 4. The CDR3 sequence is 13 residues long. The chain's CDR3 is CASRGRGDNEQFF. CDR3 in DNA: TGTGCCAGCAGGGGTCGGGGGGACAATGAGCAGTTCTTC.

The table lists this clonotype with a few counts. The J gene is TRBJ1-1, the V gene TRBV15, with 10 bases aligning to TRBD1. This CDR3 is built from 14 residues. V lost 4 bases, J lost 5 bases, and 4 bases stayed unmatched. Germline V gene sequence: CDR1 LNHNV, CDR2 YYDKDF (reference sequence). The CDR3: CATSMGQGLTEAFF. The CDR3 DNA is TGTGCCACCAGCATGGGACAGGGGTTAACTGAAGCTTTCTTT.

This rearrangement joins TRBV4-2 to TRBJ1-2; D gene unclear. The germline V and J ends were trimmed by 0 bases and 0 bases, with 8 bases remaining between them. CDR3 length: 15 amino acids. From germline, CDR1 is LGHNA and CDR2 YNFKEQ. In DNA, the CDR3 is TGTGCCAGCAGCCAAGAGGCAGCGGCTAACTATGGCTACACCTTC. It encodes CASSQEAAANYGYTF.